This T cell receptor (beta chain) was found in a study of molecular identifiers for immune sequencing clone quantification. Study-wide results and limits: Highly expanded clones may be undercounted when identical TCR molecules share barcodes.

Points on this clonotype: Its antigen is currently unknown.

V was pared by 1 base and J by 4 bases, with 9 bases between. Looked up from germline, CDR1 is SEHNR and CDR2 is FQNEAQ (reference sequence). This CDR3 has 14 residues. Both previously described methods and listed TCR primers were employed to make bulk TCR libraries. One entry per CDR3 protein, called by TCRdb with MiXCR from the PCR reads. The sample carries about 320,000 distinct CDR3 sequences, over 20% recorded once. This chain uses TRBV7-9 with TRBJ2-3; D perhaps matches TRBD1 (6 bases). The clonotype originates from a human donor in good health. Some libraries in this study had Jurkat cell RNA spiked in. Sequencing used naive CD8+ T cells from blood, with Jurkat cell RNA spiked in. Subset reported: FACS-sorted CD8+CD4-CCR7+CD45RA+ naive T cells. CDR3 protein: CASSLDRVPDTQYF. The DNA for the CDR3 is TGTGCCAGCAGCTTAGACAGGGTCCCAGATACGCAGTATTTT.